Here is one TCR beta chain with its context. Its specificity is unknown. Some clones are missing from TCRdb's copy, which holds only in-frame ones; the method was immunoSEQ multiplex PCR. This sample has approximately 70,000 clones, with 80% found just once. This record belongs to a study of early stage breast cancer tumors. Points from the study as a whole: Tumors had roughly 2.5-fold higher T cell density and higher clonality than adjacent normal breast tissue. Most shared enriched TCRB sequences were commonly generated ones.

The CDR3 length is 15 residues. In germline, CDR1 is MDHEN, CDR2 SYDVKM. After removal of 4 bases from V and 8 bases from J, the junction contained 11 bases not matched to a gene. The TCR was taken from a person aged 35 to 50 with breast cancer. Sequencing was performed on blood. This chain links TRBV28 with TRBJ1-2; TRBD1 agrees at 9 bases. In nucleotides, the CDR3 is TGTGCCAGCAGTTACGGGACAGGGATCTTAAACGGCTACACCTTC. It yields the protein CASSYGTGILNGYTF.